The present T cell receptor (beta chain) was sequenced within a study of shared clonotypes between healthy human individuals. Whole-study findings and limits: The four-donor shared clonotypes exceeded non-shared clonotypes in generation probability, with non-shared ones scoring lower. Clonotype sharing across several donors was observed for around 5% of naive CD4 clonotypes.

This CDR3 has 13 residues. Germline V lookup: CDR1 SGHDN, CDR2 FVKESK. J was trimmed by 10 bases and V by 5 bases; bases with no gene match: 3. The test was conducted at deep level. 150 to 250 ng DNA, about 30,000 T cell genomes, went into each sorted-subset replicate PCR. The repertoire was sequenced with immunoSEQ multiplex PCR; TCRdb's copy has only in-frame clones and lacks some. The sample has millions of clones, around 95% seen once. With respect to this clone: What it binds is not known.

The sample comprised naive CD4+ T cells sorted from blood. Documented subset: CD45RA+ positively selected. V is TRBV14 and J is TRBJ1-6; 9 nucleotides align to TRBD1. The sequence was collected from a man between 18 and 29 years old in good health. CDR3 loop: CASSSQGASPLHF. As DNA, the CDR3 is TGTGCCAGCAGCTCACAGGGGGCATCACCCCTCCACTTT.